This T cell receptor beta chain was captured by sequencing in a study of HIV-infected children after antiretroviral therapy interruption. From germline, CDR1 is DFQATT and CDR2 SNEGSKA (reference sequence). CDR3 size: 12 residues. A 3' RACE protocol on RNA, with unique molecular identifiers, produced the TCR library. TCRdb fed the 3' RACE reads into MiXCR, producing one record per CDR3 protein. The sample has 40,000 to 55,000 distinct CDR3 sequences; 4.3% are singletons. As to treatment: PENTA 11 planned treatment interruption arm or continuous ART arm. This clonotype was seen ten or more times. One junction end disagrees with the germline gene, perhaps due to a read error.

The clonotype originates from a pool of human donors with HIV. The V gene is TRBV20-1, the J gene TRBJ2-1; D gene ambiguous. The sequencing used CD45RA+ CD4+ T cells from PBMCs, pooled from several time points, collected from a donor given antiretroviral therapy, either interrupted or continuous. The subset here: naive CD4+ CD45RA+ CD45RO- T cells. The CDR3 sequence is CSAREQYNEQFF. The DNA for the CDR3 is TGCAGTGCTAGGGAACAGTACAACGAGCAGTTCTTC.